A single sample is the source of the 17 T cell receptor beta chains below, sequenced in a study of cytomegalovirus exposure and HLA in healthy donors. The PCR had 60 Vbeta and 13 Jbeta primers. TCRdb's table, derived via immunoSEQ multiplex PCR, lists solely in-frame clones and lacks some. The data contain 95,000 to 100,000 clones, approximately 74% of them seen just once; the ten biggest clones take up under 2%. The sample taken for sequencing was PBMCs. These receptors originate from a woman aged 40 to 55 in good health and CMV-seronegative.

The chain has TRBV9 and TRBJ2-3; TRBD2 matches 7 bases. V was clipped by 0 bases and J by 0 bases; unmatched bases: 4. Germline V gene data show CDR1 as SGDLS and CDR2 as YYNGEE. The CDR3 is 16 amino acids. The CDR3 sequence is CASSVAGGTSTDTQYF. In DNA, the CDR3 is TGTGCCAGCAGCGTAGCCGGGGGGACTAGCACAGATACGCAGTATTTT.

This sequence joins TRBV7-9 and TRBJ2-7; D might be TRBD1 (6 bases). Germline V gives CDR1 SEHNR, CDR2 FQNEAQ (reference sequence). The CDR3 consists of 13 residues. V gave up 5 bases and J gave up 3 bases, with 11 bases separating them. CDR3 in DNA: TGTGCCAGCAGCACGGTACAGGGCTACGAGCAGTACTTC. It codes for CASSTVQGYEQYF.

The V call is TRBV14, the J call TRBJ2-1, with a possible D match to TRBD2 (6 bases). Deletions cut 6 bases from V and 10 bases from J, with 16 bases between. This CDR3 spans 13 amino acids. Germline loops: CDR1 SGHDN, CDR2 FVKESK. CDR3 bases: TGTGCCAGCAGACCCCCCGGGGGAGACGAGCAGTTCTTC. It encodes CASRPPGGDEQFF. Based on the CDR3 plus reference TRBV14 and TRBJ2-1, the full variable domain is EAGVTQFPSHSVIEKGQTVTLRCDPISGHDNLYWYRRVMGKEIKFLLHFVKESKQDESGMPNNRFLAERTGGTYSTLKVQPAELEDSGVYFCASRPPGGDEQFFGPGTRLTVL.

Worth noting for this clone: One junction end disagrees with the germline gene, perhaps due to a read error. The chain combines TRBV7-9 with TRBJ2-3; the match to TRBD2 covers 11 bases. The CDR3 runs to 17 residues. Germline V gene lookup returns CDR1 SEHNR and CDR2 FQNEAQ (reference sequence). The CDR3 here is CSSSFSGRAPMEDTQYF. CDR3 DNA sequence: TGTTCCAGCAGCTTTAGCGGGAGGGCCCCAATGGAAGATACGCAGTATTTT.

The chain combines TRBV28 with TRBJ2-5; weak D call: TRBD2 (6 bases). Germline V lookup: CDR1 MDHEN, CDR2 SYDVKM. V was cut by 5 bases and J by 0 bases, with 37 bases left in between. There are 23 residues in the CDR3. CDR3 sequence reads: CASSTNSHQTRTTQTEYQETQYF. CDR3 bases: TGTGCCAGCAGTACGAATTCCCACCAAACGCGGACTACCCAAACAGAGTACCAAGAGACCCAGTACTTC.

The chain is built from TRBV10-3 and TRBJ2-1, with TRBD1 matching over 9 bases. The germline V gene has CDR1 ENHRY and CDR2 SYGVKD. The CDR3 totals 14 residues. Losses at the gene ends were 5 bases for V and 8 bases for J; bases not matched to a gene: 7. The CDR3 region has the DNA TGTGCCATCAGTCACGGACAGGGGATCGATGAGCAGTTCTTC. Amino acid sequence: CAISHGQGIDEQFF.

The chain couples TRBV7-8 to TRBJ2-1; tentative D call: TRBD2 (5 bases). The V gene lost 1 base and the J gene lost 0 bases, with 13 bases spanning the gap. CDR1 and CDR2 (germline): SGHVS, FQNEAQ. The CDR3 has 17 amino acids. The CDR3 loop reads CASSLVRWRSSYNEQFF. For the CDR3, the DNA is TGTGCCAGCAGCTTAGTAAGGTGGAGGAGCTCCTACAATGAGCAGTTCTTC.

The chain has TRBV7-2 and TRBJ1-2, with TRBD1 identical over 9 bases. J gave up 6 bases and V 4 bases, and 9 bases lay outside the gene matches. The germline V gene has CDR1 SGHTA and CDR2 FQGNSA. The CDR3 loop spans 15 amino acids. CDR3 sequence: CASSSRTGANNGYTF. The CDR3 DNA reads TGTGCCAGCAGCTCGAGGACAGGGGCAAATAATGGCTACACCTTC. Combining the CDR3 with reference TRBV7-2 and TRBJ1-2 gives the whole variable domain GAGVSQSPSNKVTEKGKDVELRCDPISGHTALYWYRQSLGQGLEFLIYFQGNSAPDKSGLPSDRFSAERTGGSVSTLTIQRTQQEDSAVYLCASSSRTGANNGYTFGSGTRLTVV.

This chain joins TRBV7-9 and TRBJ2-1; D is uncertain. Germline loops: CDR1 SEHNR, CDR2 FQNEAQ (reference sequence). V shed 1 base and J shed 8 bases, with 18 bases lying between them. CDR3 size: 16 residues. CDR3 residues: CASSLVPGPQSDEQFF. In nucleotides, the CDR3 is TGTGCCAGCAGCTTAGTGCCGGGTCCTCAAAGCGATGAGCAGTTCTTC. Supplemented by reference TRBV7-9 and TRBJ2-1, the full variable domain reads DTGVSQNPRHKITKRGQNVTFRCDPISEHNRLYWYRQTLGQGPEFLTYFQNEAQLEKSRLLSDRFSAERPKGSFSTLEIQRTEQGDSAMYLCASSLVPGPQSDEQFFGPGTRLTVL.

In this sample, this clone turned up once. This chain links TRBV29-1 with TRBJ2-3; the match to TRBD2 covers 8 bases. The J segment lost 3 bases and the V segment lost 3 bases, leaving 8 bases of the junction unmatched. This CDR3 spans 15 amino acids. From germline, CDR1 is SQVTM and CDR2 ANQGSEA. CDR3 in DNA: TGCAGCGTTGATGACGGCGGGAGGATAACAGATACGCAGTATTTT. It is translated as CSVDDGGRITDTQYF.

The chain uses TRBV2 and TRBJ2-7; TRBD1 aligns across 9 bases. This CDR3 has 13 amino acids. Germline V CDR1 and CDR2: SNHLY, FYNNEI. The J segment lost 3 bases and the V segment lost 7 bases, leaving 4 bases of the junction unmatched. CDR3 DNA: TGTGCCAGCAAGGGACAGGGATTCTACGAGCAGTACTTC. The encoded protein is CASKGQGFYEQYF.

About this clone itself: The sample carries other DNA sequences with the same CDR3. The chain links TRBV6-6 to TRBJ2-5; the match to TRBD1 covers 7 bases. J gave up 4 bases and V 2 bases, and 4 bases lay outside the gene matches. The length of the CDR3 is 14 residues. CDR1 and CDR2 (germline): MNHNY, SVGAGI (reference sequence). Here the CDR3 DNA reads TGTGCCAGCAGTTACCCAGGGACAGCAGAGACCCAGTACTTC. Translation gives CASSYPGTAETQYF.

As DNA, the CDR3 is TGTGCCATCAGTGAGTCGACGGCAGGGGCGGGCAAAAACATTCAGTACTTC. Residues: CAISESTAGAGKNIQYF. The chain uses TRBV10-3 and TRBJ2-4; D might be TRBD1 (6 bases). CDR1 ENHRY and CDR2 SYGVKD come from the germline V gene. This CDR3 spans 17 amino acids. Trimming took off 0 bases at V and 3 bases at J, with 15 bases between the two ends.

J is TRBJ2-3 and V is TRBV10-2; D uncertain. The CDR3 totals 16 residues. The germline gives CDR1 WSHSY, CDR2 SAAADI. Trimming cost V 3 bases and J 2 bases, with 15 bases left between them. CDR3 bases: TGCGCCAGCAGTGATATCCTTGGAGTTTTCACAGATACGCAGTATTTT. Amino acid sequence: CASSDILGVFTDTQYF.

Regarding this clone: This CDR3 is also generated by other DNA sequences in the sample. J is TRBJ2-7 and V is TRBV9; 7 bases fit TRBD1. With V trimmed by 0 bases and J by 0 bases, 3 bases remained unmatched. The CDR3 contains 15 residues. Germline V gene sequence: CDR1 SGDLS, CDR2 YYNGEE. The CDR3: CASSVAPGGSYEQYF. The CDR3 coding sequence is TGTGCCAGCAGCGTAGCCCCAGGGGGCTCCTACGAGCAGTACTTC.

CDR3 nucleotides: TGTGCCAGTAGTTTGGGGGGGATTGAGGATCAGCCCCAGCATTTT. Its protein product is CASSLGGIEDQPQHF. The J gene is TRBJ1-5, the V gene TRBV19; D might be TRBD1 (5 bases). The CDR3 has 15 residues. CDR1 and CDR2 (germline): LNHDA, SQIVND (reference sequence). Trimming left V 5 bases short and J 5 bases short, with 16 bases between. The whole variable domain, filled in from reference TRBV19 and TRBJ1-5, reads DGGITQSPKYLFRKEGQNVTLSCEQNLNHDAMYWYRQDPGQGLRLIYYSQIVNDFQKGDIAEGYSVSREKKESFPLTVTSAQKNPTAFYLCASSLGGIEDQPQHFGDGTRLSIL.

This chain links TRBV10-2 with TRBJ2-7; maybe TRBD1 (5 bases). CDR3 length: 14 residues. Looked up from germline, CDR1 is WSHSY and CDR2 is SAAADI. Trimming cost V 0 bases and J 3 bases, with 9 bases left between them. The CDR3 loop reads CASSESVRGYEQYF. The CDR3 DNA is TGCGCCAGCAGTGAGTCGGTAAGGGGCTACGAGCAGTACTTC.